These 23 T cell receptor beta chains came from one sample sequenced in a study of T-cell memory formation after mild COVID-19. In TCRdb, the 5' RACE reads were re-called with MiXCR into one record per CDR3 protein. The data contain some 330,000 distinct CDR3 sequences, approximately 21% of them singletons. Sequencing was performed on PBMCs or a T cell subset sorted from them (not recorded which). All receptors derive from an adult woman who had mild COVID-19 (a few samples of this study predate the infection). Cell type and time point are not known.

This clonotype came up a few times. The V and J genes are TRBV7-9 and TRBJ2-1, with 13 bases that match TRBD2. The germline gives CDR1 SEHNR, CDR2 FQNEAQ (reference sequence). The CDR3 is 15 amino acids. Trimming took 6 bases from V and 7 from J; bases not matched to a gene: 6. CDR3 in amino acids: CASRSGTSGTNEQFF. CDR3 bases: TGTGCCAGCAGGTCCGGGACTAGCGGGACAAATGAGCAGTTCTTC.

The V and J genes are TRBV5-1 and TRBJ1-1, with no clear D. The V end was cut by 5 bases, the J end by 4 bases, with 15 bases between. The CDR3 length is 14 residues. The germline CDR1 and CDR2 sequences are SGHRS and YFSETQ. CDR3 protein: CASRSRTSVTEAFF. CDR3 bases: TGCGCCAGCAGGAGCCGGACTTCGGTCACTGAAGCTTTCTTT. Looking up the rest from reference TRBV5-1 and TRBJ1-1 gives the full variable domain: KAGVTQTPRYLIKTRGQQVTLSCSPISGHRSVSWYQQTPGQGLQFLFEYFSETQRNKGNFPGRFSGRQFSNSRSEMNVSTLELGDSALYLCASRSRTSVTEAFFGQGTRLTVV.

This clonotype has just a few counts. The genes are TRBV7-9 and TRBJ1-1; TRBD1 aligns across 12 bases. The CDR3 is made up of 16 amino acids. V dropped 5 bases and J dropped 11; count of bases not matched to a gene: 15. Germline V gene data show CDR1 as SEHNR and CDR2 as FQNEAQ (reference sequence). The CDR3 here is CASSPPPGTGGIGAFF. CDR3 in DNA: TGTGCCAGCAGCCCTCCCCCCGGGACAGGGGGCATTGGGGCTTTCTTT.

The V call is TRBV7-9, the J call TRBJ2-7; D is unclear. Germline values: CDR1 SEHNR, CDR2 FQNEAQ (reference sequence). The CDR3 length is 12 residues. V was trimmed by 5 bases and J by 6 bases, leaving 11 bases between them. The CDR3 region is CASSKSILEQYF. CDR3 in DNA: TGTGCCAGCAGCAAAAGTATCCTCGAGCAGTACTTC.

The CDR3: CASSFTGTIDEKLFF. The CDR3 nucleotides read TGTGCCAGCAGCTTTACTGGGACAATCGATGAAAAACTGTTTTTT. The chain couples TRBV5-5 to TRBJ1-4; tentatively, D is TRBD1 (6 bases). Trimming pared 2 bases from V and 6 bases from J, leaving 14 bases between. The CDR3 totals 15 residues. Germline V gives CDR1 SGHKS, CDR2 YYEKEE (reference sequence).

This clonotype has a handful of counts. V and J are TRBV6-6 and TRBJ1-2; no clear D. This CDR3 has 15 residues. Germline assignment: CDR1 MNHNY and CDR2 SVGAGI (reference sequence). Trimming took 3 bases from V and 4 from J, leaving 15 bases between them. The CDR3 nucleotides read TGTGCCAGCAGTTATGGCGGGAGGGCAAGCTATGGCTACACCTTC. Protein sequence: CASSYGGRASYGYTF.

This clonotype was detected only a few times. The chain links TRBV10-3 to TRBJ2-5; D remains unclear. This CDR3 region has 12 residues. The V end lost 8 bases, the J end lost 2 bases, and 9 bases lay between the germline ends. Germline V gene lookup returns CDR1 ENHRY and CDR2 SYGVKD. The chain's CDR3 is CAIGGNQETQYF. CDR3 in DNA: TGTGCCATCGGCGGAAATCAAGAGACCCAGTACTTC.

This clonotype was recorded a few times. The rearrangement uses TRBV4-1 and TRBJ2-1; 11 nucleotides line up with TRBD2. The ends lost 4 bases at V and 8 bases at J; junction bases unmatched: 7. The CDR3 is made up of 15 amino acids. Germline CDR1 MGHRA, CDR2 YSYEKL. In DNA, the CDR3 is TGCGCCAGCAGCCCTTATAGCGGGGGGGCCCATGAGCAGTTCTTC. Its translation is CASSPYSGGAHEQFF.

This clonotype was counted only a few times. This chain connects TRBV20-1 to TRBJ2-3; the match to TRBD1 covers 7 bases. The V and J ends lost 6 bases and 1 base, in that order; junction bases with no gene match: 13. The germline V gene has CDR1 DFQATT and CDR2 SNEGSKA (reference sequence). This CDR3 is built from 16 residues. CDR3 sequence: CSALTDRDWGTDTQYF. The CDR3 DNA reads as TGCAGTGCACTAACCGACAGGGATTGGGGCACAGATACGCAGTATTTT.

The rearrangement links TRBV7-2 to TRBJ2-7; 7 bases agree with TRBD1. With V trimmed by 3 bases and J by 3 bases, 5 bases remained unmatched. Germline CDR1 and CDR2: SGHTA and FQGNSA. The CDR3 has 14 residues. CDR3 DNA sequence: TGTGCCAGCAGCTTGGGACAGATCAACTACGAGCAGTACTTC. It encodes CASSLGQINYEQYF.

The rearrangement uses TRBV7-2 and TRBJ2-3; possible D gene TRBD1, 5 bases. Per the germline V gene, CDR1 is SGHTA and CDR2 is FQGNSA. V was trimmed by 9 bases and J by 0 bases, leaving 16 bases between them. The CDR3 runs to 15 residues. CDR3 coding DNA: TGTGCCAGTACCCACAGGATTTCTAGCACAGATACGCAGTATTTT. Amino acid sequence: CASTHRISSTDTQYF.

This clonotype was detected only a few times. The rearrangement joins TRBV5-1 to TRBJ1-1; TRBD1 matches at 7 bases. Germline CDR1 and CDR2: SGHRS and YFSETQ. CDR3 size: 15 residues. V gave up 0 bases and J gave up 7 bases; unmatched junction bases: 9. The CDR3 is CASSLGDQGGSEAFF. DNA for the CDR3: TGCGCCAGCAGCTTGGGGGACCAGGGGGGGAGTGAAGCTTTCTTT.

This rearrangement joins TRBV4-2 to TRBJ1-1; 9 bases match TRBD1. The germline gives CDR1 LGHNA, CDR2 YNFKEQ. This CDR3 contains 17 residues. V lost 3 bases to trimming and J lost 2 bases; unmatched junction nucleotides: 10. The CDR3: CASSHLPTGGINTEAFF. The CDR3, as DNA: TGTGCCAGCAGCCATCTGCCGACAGGGGGTATTAACACTGAAGCTTTCTTT.

This clonotype showed up just a few times. The chain employs TRBV7-8 and TRBJ2-2; 9 bases match TRBD1. Germline V CDR1 and CDR2: SGHVS, FQNEAQ. CDR3 size: 13 residues. V was pared by 5 bases and J by 6 bases, with 1 base of the junction left unmatched. The CDR3 sequence: CASSRDRAGELFF. For the CDR3, the DNA is TGTGCCAGCAGCCGGGACAGGGCCGGGGAGCTGTTTTTT. The full variable domain, with the rest looked up from reference TRBV7-8 and TRBJ2-2, is GAGVSQSPRYKVAKRGQDVALRCDPISGHVSLFWYQQALGQGPEFLTYFQNEAQLDKSGLPSDRFFAERPEGSVSTLKIQRTQQEDSAVYLCASSRDRAGELFFGEGSRLTVL.

The rearrangement links TRBV15 to TRBJ2-4; 8 bases fit TRBD2. Germline trimming cut 1 base from V and 6 bases from J; bases unmatched to any gene: 8. Per the germline V gene, CDR1 is LNHNV and CDR2 is YYDKDF (reference sequence). The CDR3 is made up of 16 amino acids. The CDR3 protein is CATSRVVGLAGNIQYF. The DNA for the CDR3 is TGTGCCACCAGCAGAGTGGTAGGGCTAGCGGGAAACATTCAGTACTTC. Filled out from reference TRBV15 and TRBJ2-4, the complete variable domain reads DAMVIQNPRYQVTQFGKPVTLSCSQTLNHNVMYWYQQKSSQAPKLLFHYYDKDFNNEADTPDNFQSRRPNTSFCFLDIRSPGLGDTAMYLCATSRVVGLAGNIQYFGAGTRLSVL.

This clonotype turned up a few times. The rearrangement links TRBV3-1 to TRBJ2-1; 15 bases map to TRBD2. CDR1 is LGHDT and CDR2 is YNNKEL in the germline V gene (reference sequence). The ends lost 0 bases at V and 0 bases at J; junction bases unmatched: 0. The CDR3 extends over 18 amino acids. DNA for the CDR3: TGTGCCAGCAGCCAAGAGGGACTAGCGGGGGGCTCCTACAATGAGCAGTTCTTC. Translation gives CASSQEGLAGGSYNEQFF.

This clonotype was counted many times. CDR3 in amino acids: CASSLVIGTRQISYEQYF. The DNA of the CDR3 is TGTGCCAGCAGCTTGGTGATCGGGACTAGGCAAATCTCCTACGAGCAGTACTTC. The gene calls are TRBV5-6 and TRBJ2-7; TRBD2 agrees at 8 bases. With V trimmed by 0 bases and J by 0 bases, 11 bases remained unmatched. Germline lookup yields CDR1 SGHDT and CDR2 YYEEEE. The CDR3 loop spans 18 amino acids.

The table lists this clonotype with a few counts. This chain links TRBV12-3 or TRBV12-4 with TRBJ2-7; the match to TRBD2 covers 11 bases. V was clipped by 5 bases and J by 3 bases; unmatched bases: 3. The CDR3 totals 14 residues. DNA for the CDR3: TGTGCCAGCAGTACCGGGACTAGCGGCTACGAGCAGTACTTC. This codes for CASSTGTSGYEQYF.

The V call is TRBV20-1, the J call TRBJ2-3; 8 positions agree with TRBD2. V trimming: 3 bases; J trimming: 5 bases; junction bases outside the gene matches: 10. The CDR3 length is 15 residues. The germline CDR1 and CDR2 sequences are DFQATT and SNEGSKA (reference sequence). CDR3 sequence reads: CSASTSPSGRDTQYF. DNA of the CDR3: TGCAGTGCTAGTACGAGCCCCAGCGGGAGAGATACGCAGTATTTT.

This chain uses TRBV7-3 with TRBJ2-1; no firm D call. Germline V lookup: CDR1 SGHTA, CDR2 FQGTGA. V lost 4 bases and J lost 10, with 11 bases in between. This CDR3 has 12 residues. Here the CDR3 DNA reads TGTGCCAGCAGCTACCCCGGGTCCGAGCAGTTCTTC. Its translation is CASSYPGSEQFF. Using reference TRBV7-3 and TRBJ2-1 for the parts outside the CDR3, the full variable domain is GAGVSQTPSNKVTEKGKYVELRCDPISGHTALYWYRQSLGQGPEFLIYFQGTGAADDSGLPNDRFFAVRPEGSVSTLKIQRTERGDSAVYLCASSYPGSEQFFGPGTRLTVL.

The J gene is TRBJ2-1, the V gene TRBV20-1; TRBD2 matches at 12 bases. Per the germline V gene, CDR1 is DFQATT and CDR2 is SNEGSKA (reference sequence). This CDR3 has 14 residues. The V segment lost 6 bases and the J segment 5 bases; nucleotides outside the gene matches: 5. This CDR3 reads CSALTSGRNNEQFF. For the CDR3, the DNA is TGCAGTGCCTTAACTAGCGGGAGGAACAATGAGCAGTTCTTC.

This chain connects TRBV18 to TRBJ2-2; D is perhaps TRBD1 or TRBD2 (5 bases each). Germline CDR1 reads KGHSH; CDR2 reads LQKENI. V was clipped by 6 bases and J by 5 bases, with 19 bases between them. The CDR3 spans 16 residues. The CDR3 sequence: CASSPRRDASTGELFF. The DNA of the CDR3 is TGTGCCAGCTCGCCCCGCCGGGACGCCTCGACCGGGGAGCTGTTTTTT.

This clonotype was detected only a few times. V gene TRBV13 combines with J gene TRBJ2-3; D is perhaps TRBD1 or TRBD2 (6 bases each). The CDR3 is 15 residues long. V lost 4 bases and J lost 3, with 14 bases in between. The germline CDR1 and CDR2 sequences are PRHDT and FYEKMQ (reference sequence). CDR3 nucleotides: TGTGCCAGCAGCTACCCGAGGGGGGCAACAGATACGCAGTATTTT. Protein sequence: CASSYPRGATDTQYF.